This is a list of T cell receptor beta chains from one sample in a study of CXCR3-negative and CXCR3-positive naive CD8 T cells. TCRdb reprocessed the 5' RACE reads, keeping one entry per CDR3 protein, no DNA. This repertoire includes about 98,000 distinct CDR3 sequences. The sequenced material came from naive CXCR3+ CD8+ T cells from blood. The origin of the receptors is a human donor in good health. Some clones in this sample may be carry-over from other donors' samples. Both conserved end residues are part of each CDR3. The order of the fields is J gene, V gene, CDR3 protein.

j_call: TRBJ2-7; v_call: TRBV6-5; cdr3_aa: CASSYSGTIYEQYF
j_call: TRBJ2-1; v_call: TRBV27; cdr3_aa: CASSLSGTYNEQFF
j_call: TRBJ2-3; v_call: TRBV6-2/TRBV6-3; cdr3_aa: CASSYAGVETDTQYF
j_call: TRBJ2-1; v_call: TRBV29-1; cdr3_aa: CSVEEWVGQGAQDEQFF
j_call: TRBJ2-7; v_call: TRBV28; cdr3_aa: CASRWGATYEQYF
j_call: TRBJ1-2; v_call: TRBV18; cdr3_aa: CASSPPGTGGSRDYGYTF
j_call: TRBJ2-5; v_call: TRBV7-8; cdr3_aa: CASSLGGKGGETQYF
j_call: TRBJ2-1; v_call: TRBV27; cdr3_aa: CASSPMKGAQTPGEQFF
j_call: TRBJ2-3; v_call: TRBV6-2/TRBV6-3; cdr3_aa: CASSGGIGKPAAFGQYF
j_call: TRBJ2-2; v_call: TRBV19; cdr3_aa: CASGAAGQEAFFAGELFF
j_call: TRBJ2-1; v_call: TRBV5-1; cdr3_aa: CASSTWTGPSSYNEQFF
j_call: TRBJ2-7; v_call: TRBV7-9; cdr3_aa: CASSLGGIGVYEQYF
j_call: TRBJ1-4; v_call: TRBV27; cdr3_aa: CASSLSRRGKLFF
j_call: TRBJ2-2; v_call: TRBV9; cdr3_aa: CASNIGTANTGELFF
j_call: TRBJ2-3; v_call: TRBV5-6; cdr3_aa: CASSFDRGGTDTQYF